This T cell receptor (beta chain) was recorded in a study of cytomegalovirus exposure and HLA in healthy donors. At the level of the study: In terms of ancestry, the Caucasian-associated cluster contained roughly 80% of the roughly 400 genotyped donors.

The study, taken as a whole, reports: The authors later found most CMV-associated TCR beta chains appeared HLA-restricted. Under 20,000 TCR beta sequences were associated with HLA alleles at 0.05 false discovery rate in a later analysis. Later on, an analysis showed TCR association rates differing by HLA locus, with DRB1 the most and HLA-C the fewest.

PCR employed 60 Vbeta and 13 Jbeta primers. The method was immunoSEQ multiplex PCR; TCRdb's version includes in-frame clones alone and lacks a portion of them. The sample has over 200,000 clones; about 70% are singletons. As regards this clone: The target antigen is unknown.

This CDR3 is 14 amino acids long. The germline V gene has CDR1 SGHAT and CDR2 FQDESV (reference sequence). The V end lost 0 bases, the J end lost 5 bases, and 10 bases lay between the germline ends. The genes are TRBV11-1 and TRBJ1-1, with a weak D call TRBD1 (6 bases). This receptor was identified in a man in his forties or fifties in good health and CMV-seropositive. The sequenced sample was PBMCs. This CDR3 is CASSLAIRGTEAFF. In DNA, the CDR3 is TGTGCCAGCAGCTTAGCGATCAGGGGAACTGAAGCTTTCTTT.